This TCR beta chain was captured in a study of blood T cell repertoires in COVID-19. Trimming took 4 bases from V and 7 from J, leaving 10 bases between them. There are 13 residues in the CDR3. Germline CDR1 and CDR2: MNHEY and SVGEGT. Generated by immunoSEQ multiplex PCR, the TCRdb table keeps only in-frame clones and is missing some. Seen here are 190,000 or so clones, approximately 90% observed once, and the top ten hold around 2%. The TCR was taken from a woman in her thirties who had recovered from COVID-19. Input material: PBMCs or T cells enriched from blood (not recorded which). V gene TRBV6-2 or TRBV6-3 combines with J gene TRBJ2-2; D is unresolved. CDR3 DNA sequence: TGTGCCAGCAGTTTGTTTATTATCGGGGAGCTGTTTTTT. Translation gives CASSLFIIGELFF.